A single sample is the source of the 14 T cell receptor beta chains below, sequenced in a study of shared clonotypes between healthy human individuals. The method was immunoSEQ multiplex PCR; TCRdb's version includes in-frame clones alone and lacks a portion of them. The sample carries approximately 1.5 million clones, around 98% recorded once. Sequencing input: naive CD4+ T cells sorted from blood. Described subset: CD45RA+ positively selected. These receptors originate from a man aged 25-40 years in good health.

The chain is built from TRBV2 and TRBJ2-5; 9 nucleotides align to TRBD1. CDR1 is SNHLY, CDR2 FYNNEI, per germline. J gave up 4 bases and V 4 bases, and 4 bases lay outside the gene matches. This CDR3 comprises 14 residues. CDR3 loop: CASSGDRGRETQYF. For the CDR3, the DNA is TGTGCCAGCAGTGGAGACAGGGGGAGAGAGACCCAGTACTTC. The full variable domain, with the rest looked up from reference TRBV2 and TRBJ2-5, is EPEVTQTPSHQVTQMGQEVILRCVPISNHLYFYWYRQILGQKVEFLVSFYNNEISEKSEIFDDQFSVERPDGSNFTLKIRSTKLEDSAMYFCASSGDRGRETQYFGPGTRLLVL.

The chain joins TRBV7-2 to TRBJ1-1; possible D gene TRBD1, 6 bases. The CDR3 length is 14 residues. The germline gives CDR1 SGHTA, CDR2 FQGNSA. V lost 6 bases and J 7 bases, leaving 18 bases between the germline ends. In DNA form, the CDR3 reads TGTGCCAGCAGAAATATCCGGGACAAAATTGAAGCTTTCTTT. Protein: CASRNIRDKIEAFF.

The gene calls are TRBV11-2 and TRBJ2-1; D remains unclear. CDR3 length: 11 amino acids. V was clipped by 5 bases and J by 12 bases, with 11 bases between them. The V gene's germline CDR1 is SGHAT and CDR2 FQNNGV. CDR3 sequence reads: CASSIQGWQFF. Written as DNA, the CDR3 is TGTGCCAGCAGCATACAAGGTTGGCAGTTCTTC.

A word on this clone: This sample also contains other DNA sequences that code for the same CDR3. This sequence joins TRBV9 and TRBJ2-1, with D perhaps given as TRBD1 or TRBD2 (6 bases each). The CDR3 covers 13 residues. V gave up 0 bases and J gave up 7 bases, with 8 bases separating them. Germline assignment: CDR1 SGDLS and CDR2 YYNGEE. This CDR3 reads CASSVAGANEQFF. CDR3 sequence (DNA): TGTGCCAGCAGCGTAGCGGGGGCTAATGAGCAGTTCTTC.

The chain uses TRBV7-3 and TRBJ2-1; D possibly uses TRBD1 or TRBD2 (5 bases each). The length of the CDR3 is 14 residues. Trimming removed 4 bases from V and 9 bases from J, with 16 bases in between. Germline values: CDR1 SGHTA, CDR2 FQGTGA. The CDR3 DNA sequence: TGTGCCAGCAGCTCCAGGACACAAGGAGGTGAGCAGTTCTTC. It is translated as CASSSRTQGGEQFF.

This rearrangement joins TRBV7-9 to TRBJ1-2; D is perhaps TRBD1 (5 bases). The V end lost 5 bases, the J end lost 4 bases, and 14 bases lay between the germline ends. From germline, CDR1 is SEHNR and CDR2 FQNEAQ (reference sequence). This CDR3 comprises 14 residues. CDR3: CASSQVRGRYGYTF. In nucleotides, the CDR3 is TGTGCCAGCAGCCAGGTACGGGGCCGCTATGGCTACACCTTC.

V and J are TRBV9 and TRBJ2-5; D may be TRBD2 (5 bases). Germline V gene data show CDR1 as SGDLS and CDR2 as YYNGEE. The CDR3 consists of 16 residues. With 4 bases removed from V and 0 bases from J, the gap between germline ends came to 16 bases. Here the CDR3 reads CASSPRTGSYQETQYF. CDR3 nucleotide sequence: TGTGCCAGCAGCCCCCGGACGGGATCGTACCAAGAGACCCAGTACTTC. Full variable domain (outside the CDR3, taken from reference TRBV9 and TRBJ2-5): DSGVTQTPKHLITATGQRVTLRCSPRSGDLSVYWYQQSLDQGLQFLIQYYNGEERAKGNILERFSAQQFPDLHSELNLSSLELGDSALYFCASSPRTGSYQETQYFGPGTRLLVL.

V usage is TRBV2 and J usage is TRBJ2-1, with D unclear. Deletions cut 0 bases from V and 6 bases from J, with 21 bases between. Per the germline V gene, CDR1 is SNHLY and CDR2 is FYNNEI. The CDR3 spans 18 residues. CDR3 in amino acids: CASSEALLWANRPNEQFF. CDR3 in DNA: TGTGCCAGCAGTGAAGCGCTTCTGTGGGCAAATCGCCCCAATGAGCAGTTCTTC.

The rearrangement joins TRBV9 to TRBJ2-2, with TRBD2 identical over 8 bases. Looked up from germline, CDR1 is SGDLS and CDR2 is YYNGEE. The ends lost 0 bases at V and 7 bases at J; junction bases unmatched: 5. This CDR3 region has 15 residues. CDR3 sequence reads: CASSVEREWIGELFF. The DNA for the CDR3 is TGTGCCAGCAGCGTAGAGCGGGAGTGGATCGGGGAGCTGTTTTTT.

The genes are TRBV5-4 and TRBJ1-1; D gene ambiguous. Germline CDR1 reads SGHNT; CDR2 reads YYREEE (reference sequence). Between the trimmed V and J ends, which lost 0 bases and 3 bases, there was a span of 15 bases. The CDR3 spans 16 residues. The DNA of the CDR3 is TGTGCCAGCAGCTTGGCCTCAAAGGGTGGAGACACTGAAGCTTTCTTT. Its translation is CASSLASKGGDTEAFF.

J is TRBJ1-2 and V is TRBV6-5, with 7 positions matching TRBD1. The CDR3 runs to 13 residues. Per germline, CDR1 MNHEY and CDR2 SVGAGI. After removal of 6 bases from V and 7 bases from J, the junction contained 8 bases not matched to a gene. The CDR3 region has the DNA TGTGCCAGCAGGTTAGACAGGGTGGCTGGCTACACCTTC. Translation gives CASRLDRVAGYTF.

V and J are TRBV12-2 and TRBJ2-7. TRBV12-2 has pseudogene status. The CDR3 sequence is 19 residues long. This chain's CDR3 is CASRLEEDKRRSFYYEQYF. The CDR3 DNA is TGTGCAAGTCGCTTAGAGGAAGACAAACGCCGGAGCTTCTACTACGAGCAGTACTTC.

The chain recombines TRBV4-3 with TRBJ1-4; tentatively, D is TRBD1 (5 bases). Germline CDR1 is LGHNA and CDR2 is YSLEER. This CDR3 spans 16 amino acids. Deletions cut 3 bases from V and 5 bases from J, with 16 bases between. The chain's CDR3 is CASSQSPGRGNEKLFF. In nucleotides, the CDR3 is TGCGCCAGCAGCCAGTCGCCGGGACGGGGGAATGAAAAACTGTTTTTT.

This sequence joins TRBV9 and TRBJ2-1; D tentatively reads TRBD1 or TRBD2 (5 bases each). Germline V CDR1 and CDR2: SGDLS, YYNGEE. The CDR3 sequence is 12 residues long. Trimming left V 1 base short and J 15 bases short, with 14 bases between. Written as DNA, the CDR3 is TGTGCCAGCAGCGTATCAGGGACCAGCCTGTTCTTC. Its translation: CASSVSGTSLFF. Complete variable domain (other parts from reference TRBV9 and TRBJ2-1): DSGVTQTPKHLITATGQRVTLRCSPRSGDLSVYWYQQSLDQGLQFLIQYYNGEERAKGNILERFSAQQFPDLHSELNLSSLELGDSALYFCASSVSGTSLFFGPGTRLTVL.